A selection of T cell receptor beta chains follows, all from one sample in a study of OX40 agonist ivuxolimab in advanced cancers. Using immunoSEQ multiplex PCR, the repertoire was profiled, and TCRdb retains in-frame clones only, with some absent. The repertoire consists of roughly 92,000 clones, with roughly 87% occurring once and the leading ten covering approximately 1.3%. The sample here was CD4+ or CD8+ T cells sorted from blood, taken in a trial of the OX40 agonist ivuxolimab. These TCRs come from an adult with an advanced solid tumor such as melanoma, head and neck, liver or kidney cancer. CDR3s include the opening cysteine and the closing phenylalanine or tryptophan. D genes are given only for firm matches. Expanded clones get a size class; other rows say once, few or many, or leave the size out.

CASSNQYSNQPQHF,TGTGCCAGCAGCAATCAGTATAGCAATCAGCCCCAGCATTTT,NA,TRBV2,NA,TRBJ1-5
CASSYNIGTIGEQYF,TGTGCCAGCAGTTACAACATAGGGACAATAGGCGAGCAGTACTTC,NA,TRBV6-6,NA,TRBJ2-7
CASTPFLRQGGYGYTF,TGTGCCAGCACTCCATTCCTTCGACAGGGCGGCTATGGCTACACCTTC,NA,TRBV5-3,TRBD1,TRBJ1-2
CAISESGGNQGRQPQHF,TGTGCCATCAGTGAGTCTGGGGGGAACCAAGGGCGGCAGCCCCAGCATTTT,NA,TRBV10-3,NA,TRBJ1-5
CASSQLGDSRNEKLFF,TGTGCCAGCAGCCAATTAGGGGACAGTCGCAATGAAAAACTGTTTTTT,NA,TRBV4-2,TRBD1,TRBJ1-4
CASSNCGTSWLKQFF,TGTGCCAGCAGCAACTGCGGGACAAGTTGGCTAAAGCAGTTCTTC,NA,TRBV21-1,NA,TRBJ2-1
CASSLQGLQPQHF,TGTGCCAGCAGCCTTCAGGGGCTTCAGCCCCAGCATTTT,NA,TRBV9,NA,TRBJ1-5
CASSLSGSGGRYEQYF,TGTGCCAGCAGCTTGAGTGGGAGCGGGGGTCGGTACGAGCAGTACTTC,NA,TRBV5-6,TRBD2,TRBJ2-7
CASSTTGSEQYF,TGTGCCAGTAGTACGACAGGGTCCGAGCAGTACTTC,NA,TRBV19,TRBD1,TRBJ2-7
CASSQENGIVNTGELFF,TGCGCCAGCAGCCAAGAAAATGGAATTGTGAACACCGGGGAGCTGTTTTTT,medium-sized,TRBV4-3,NA,TRBJ2-2
CASSFQGATDTQYF,TGTGCCAGCAGTTTCCAGGGGGCCACAGATACGCAGTATTTT,NA,TRBV28,TRBD1,TRBJ2-3
CASSYRDGYSPLHF,TGTGCCAGCAGTTACCGGGACGGATATTCACCCCTCCACTTT,NA,TRBV6-6,NA,TRBJ1-6
CASSLAPGLAGGTGELFF,TGTGCCAGCAGCTTAGCCCCGGGACTAGCGGGGGGAACCGGGGAGCTGTTTTTT,NA,TRBV7-2,TRBD2,TRBJ2-2
CASSLGEQPQHF,TGTGCCAGCAGCTTAGGAGAGCAGCCCCAGCATTTT,NA,TRBV7-9,NA,TRBJ1-5
CASSPGGEETQYF,TGTGCCAGCAGCCCTGGAGGGGAAGAGACCCAGTACTTC,NA,TRBV11-3,NA,TRBJ2-5
CASSLGSWNTEAFF,TGTGCCAGCAGCTTAGGAAGCTGGAACACTGAAGCTTTCTTT,NA,TRBV11-3,NA,TRBJ1-1
CASSYSLGGEIYGYTF,TGTGCCAGCAGTTACTCCCTCGGGGGGGAGATCTATGGCTACACCTTC,NA,TRBV6-6,NA,TRBJ1-2
CASSPLAGGSYEQYF,TGTGCCAGCAGCCCCCTAGCGGGGGGCTCCTACGAGCAGTACTTC,NA,TRBV6-4,TRBD2,TRBJ2-7
CASSLNSYEQYF,TGTGCCAGCAGCCTCAACAGTTACGAGCAGTACTTC,NA,TRBV5-4,NA,TRBJ2-7
CASRRLAGNEQFF,TGTGCCAGCAGACGACTAGCGGGTAATGAGCAGTTCTTC,NA,TRBV27,TRBD2,TRBJ2-1
CASSLRFGGELFF,TGTGCCAGCAGCTTACGGTTTGGCGGGGAGCTGTTTTTT,NA,TRBV7-2,NA,TRBJ2-2
CASRGQMNTEAFF,TGCGCCAGCAGGGGACAGATGAACACTGAAGCTTTCTTT,NA,TRBV5-1,TRBD1,TRBJ1-1
CATSRDPTSGEQFF,TGTGCCACCAGCAGGGATCCAACGTCGGGTGAGCAGTTCTTC,many,TRBV15,NA,TRBJ2-1
CASSLVSRGEQFF,TGTGCCAGCAGCTTAGTTTCTCGGGGTGAGCAGTTCTTC,NA,TRBV11-3,NA,TRBJ2-1
CASSLNRELNTEAFF,TGTGCCAGCAGCTTGAATCGGGAGTTGAACACTGAAGCTTTCTTT,NA,TRBV7-3,NA,TRBJ1-1
CASSPGVDNQPQHF,TGTGCCAGCAGCCCAGGGGTTGACAATCAGCCCCAGCATTTT,NA,TRBV7-8,NA,TRBJ1-5
CSVVGKTWNEQYF,TGCAGCGTTGTCGGGAAAACGTGGAACGAGCAGTACTTC,once,TRBV29-1,NA,TRBJ2-7
CSVGHLYGYTF,TGCAGCGTGGGACATCTCTATGGCTACACCTTC,once,TRBV29-1,NA,TRBJ1-2
CASRRALDQPQHF,TGTGCCAGCAGACGGGCTCTGGATCAGCCCCAGCATTTT,NA,TRBV6-6,NA,TRBJ1-5
CAISEGRVTDTQYF,TGTGCCATCAGTGAGGGCAGGGTGACAGATACGCAGTATTTT,once,TRBV10-3,NA,TRBJ2-3
CASRYRGGRNQPQHF,TGTGCCAGCCGTTACAGGGGAGGGAGGAATCAGCCCCAGCATTTT,NA,TRBV28,TRBD1,TRBJ1-5
CASSLRVNQPQHF,TGTGCCAGCAGCTTAAGGGTAAATCAGCCCCAGCATTTT,few,TRBV7-6,NA,TRBJ1-5
CASSPTRLAGLRGGIEQFF,TGTGCCAGCAGCCCTACACGTCTTGCAGGACTACGCGGCGGTATTGAGCAGTTCTTC,NA,TRBV28,NA,TRBJ2-1
CASSEGYRGLTTNEKLFF,TGTGCCAGCAGTGAAGGGTACAGGGGTCTGACAACTAATGAAAAACTGTTTTTT,NA,TRBV6-1,TRBD1,TRBJ1-4
CAIRPGTGQGIPGELFF,TGTGCCATCAGACCCGGGACAGGTCAAGGGATCCCCGGGGAGCTGTTTTTT,NA,TRBV10-3,TRBD1,TRBJ2-2
CASSQQPGTQETQYF,TGTGCCAGCAGCCAACAACCGGGGACACAAGAGACCCAGTACTTC,NA,TRBV4-2,NA,TRBJ2-5
CASSPGLAGASEQYF,TGTGCCAGCAGCCCGGGACTAGCGGGAGCGAGCGAGCAGTACTTC,NA,TRBV7-6,TRBD2,TRBJ2-7
CASSYWAGDTDTQYF,TGTGCCAGCAGTTACTGGGCAGGGGACACAGATACGCAGTATTTT,NA,TRBV6-6,NA,TRBJ2-3
CASSSSGGGSGANVLTF,TGCGCCAGCAGCTCGTCAGGGGGAGGCTCTGGGGCCAACGTCCTGACTTTC,NA,TRBV5-1,NA,TRBJ2-6
CASRTRTSGSYEQYF,TGTGCCAGCAGGACAAGGACTAGCGGCTCCTACGAGCAGTACTTC,NA,TRBV6-1,TRBD2,TRBJ2-7
CASSRSQGFNTEAFF,TGCGCCAGCAGCCGAAGCCAGGGTTTTAACACTGAAGCTTTCTTT,NA,TRBV4-1,NA,TRBJ1-1
CASRALDRVNTEAFF,TGTGCCAGCAGGGCCCTAGACAGGGTGAACACTGAAGCTTTCTTT,NA,TRBV27,TRBD1,TRBJ1-1
CAPGTSGLQETQYF,TGTGCCCCCGGGACTAGCGGGTTACAAGAGACCCAGTACTTC,NA,TRBV2,TRBD2,TRBJ2-5
CASSKGTADEQYF,TGTGCCAGCTCAAAGGGGACGGCCGACGAGCAGTACTTC,NA,TRBV18,NA,TRBJ2-7
CASSGQGFGNTIYF,TGTGCCAGCAGCGGACAGGGGTTCGGAAACACCATATATTTT,NA,TRBV6-5,TRBD1,TRBJ1-3
CATKDRGVLNTEAFF,TGTGCCACCAAGGACAGGGGAGTACTAAACACTGAAGCTTTCTTT,NA,TRBV28,TRBD1,TRBJ1-1
CASSLGQNYGYTF,TGTGCCAGCAGTTTGGGGCAAAACTATGGCTACACCTTC,NA,TRBV28,NA,TRBJ1-2
CASSFEVALQYF,TGTGCCAGCAGTTTTGAGGTGGCCCTTCAGTACTTC,NA,TRBV28,NA,TRBJ2-4
CASSSRTGGGWGYTF,TGTGCCAGCAGTTCTCGGACAGGGGGCGGTTGGGGCTACACCTTC,few,TRBV28,TRBD1,TRBJ1-2
CASSATGTGVNTEAFF,TGTGCCAGCAGCGCGACCGGGACAGGGGTGAACACTGAAGCTTTCTTT,NA,TRBV7-8,TRBD1,TRBJ1-1
CASTPDAGRLSYEQYF,TGTGCCAGCACCCCCGACGCCGGCAGGCTCTCCTACGAGCAGTACTTC,NA,TRBV7-9,NA,TRBJ2-7
CASSQDRSTDTQYF,TGCGCCAGCAGCCAAGATCGCAGTACGGATACGCAGTATTTT,NA,TRBV4-1,NA,TRBJ2-3
CATSSRQGFSTYEQYF,TGTGCCACCAGTTCTCGACAGGGATTTAGCACCTACGAGCAGTACTTC,NA,TRBV15,TRBD1,TRBJ2-7
CATSTREGYNRGRAGELFF,TGTGCCACCAGCACACGAGAGGGCTATAACAGGGGTAGGGCCGGGGAGCTGTTTTTT,once,TRBV15,TRBD1,TRBJ2-2
CASSESGTGQETQYF,TGCGCCAGCAGTGAGTCCGGGACAGGCCAAGAGACCCAGTACTTC,NA,TRBV10-2,TRBD1,TRBJ2-5
CASSQSPGTGGVREQCF,TGCGCCAGCAGTCAATCCCCCGGGACAGGAGGGGTGCGGGAGCAGTGCTTC,NA,TRBV23-1,NA,TRBJ2-7
CASRWGSGTGELFF,TGTGCCAGCAGGTGGGGGAGTGGAACCGGGGAGCTGTTTTTT,NA,TRBV2,NA,TRBJ2-2
CASSQQGTGGNTIYF,TGCGCCAGCAGCCAGCAGGGAACCGGTGGAAACACCATATATTTT,NA,TRBV4-3,NA,TRBJ1-3
CASSLDGGGSNTGELFF,TGTGCCAGCAGCTTAGACGGTGGGGGGTCGAACACCGGGGAGCTGTTTTTT,once,TRBV7-2,NA,TRBJ2-2
CASSLSSQNYGYTF,TGTGCCAGCAGCTTAAGTAGTCAGAACTATGGCTACACCTTC,NA,TRBV7-3,NA,TRBJ1-2